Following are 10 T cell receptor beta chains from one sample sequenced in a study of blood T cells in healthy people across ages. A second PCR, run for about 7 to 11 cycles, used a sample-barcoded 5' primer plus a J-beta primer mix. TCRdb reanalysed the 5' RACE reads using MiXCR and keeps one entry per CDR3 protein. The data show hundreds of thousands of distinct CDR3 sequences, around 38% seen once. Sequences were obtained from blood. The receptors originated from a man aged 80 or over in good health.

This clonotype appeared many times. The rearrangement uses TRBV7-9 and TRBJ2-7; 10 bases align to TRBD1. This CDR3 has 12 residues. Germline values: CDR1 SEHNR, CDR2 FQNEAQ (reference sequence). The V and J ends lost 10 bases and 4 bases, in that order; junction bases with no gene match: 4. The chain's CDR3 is CATGQGLYEQYF. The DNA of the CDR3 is TGTGCCACGGGACAGGGGTTGTACGAGCAGTACTTC.

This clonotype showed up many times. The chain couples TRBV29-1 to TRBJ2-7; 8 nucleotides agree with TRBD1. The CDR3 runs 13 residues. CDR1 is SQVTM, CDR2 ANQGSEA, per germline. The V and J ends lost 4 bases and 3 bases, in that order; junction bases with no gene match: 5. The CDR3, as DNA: TGCAGCGTTGGTCGCAGGGGGCTCTACGAGCAGTACTTC. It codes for CSVGRRGLYEQYF.

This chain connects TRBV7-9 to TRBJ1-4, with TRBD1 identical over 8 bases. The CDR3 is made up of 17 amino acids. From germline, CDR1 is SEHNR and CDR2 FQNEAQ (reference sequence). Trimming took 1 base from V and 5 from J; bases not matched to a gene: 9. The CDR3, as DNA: TGTGCCAGCAGCTTAGTGGCAGGGGGCGTCGGAAATGAAAAACTGTTTTTT. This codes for CASSLVAGGVGNEKLFF. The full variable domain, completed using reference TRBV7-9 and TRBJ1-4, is DTGVSQNPRHKITKRGQNVTFRCDPISEHNRLYWYRQTLGQGPEFLTYFQNEAQLEKSRLLSDRFSAERPKGSFSTLEIQRTEQGDSAMYLCASSLVAGGVGNEKLFFGSGTQLSVL.

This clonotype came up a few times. CDR3 nucleotide sequence: TGTGCCAGCAGTATAGCCCGGGTGGATACGCAGTATTTT. Protein sequence: CASSIARVDTQYF. V is TRBV7-2 and J is TRBJ2-3; D remains ambiguous. Germline CDR1 and CDR2: SGHTA and FQGNSA. V lost 6 bases and J 6 bases, leaving 13 bases between the germline ends. This CDR3 region has 13 residues.

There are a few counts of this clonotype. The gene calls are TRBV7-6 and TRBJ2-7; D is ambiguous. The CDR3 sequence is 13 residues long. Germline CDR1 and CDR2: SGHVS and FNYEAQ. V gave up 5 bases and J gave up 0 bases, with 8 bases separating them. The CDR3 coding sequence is TGTGCCAGCAGCGCCGGAAGCTCCTACGAGCAGTACTTC. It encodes CASSAGSSYEQYF.

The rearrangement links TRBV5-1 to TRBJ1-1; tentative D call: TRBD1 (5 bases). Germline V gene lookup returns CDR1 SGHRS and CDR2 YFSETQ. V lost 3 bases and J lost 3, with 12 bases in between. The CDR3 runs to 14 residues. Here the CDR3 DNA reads TGCGCCAGCAGCTCCCCGGGGGTCGACACTGAAGCTTTCTTT. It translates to CASSSPGVDTEAFF.

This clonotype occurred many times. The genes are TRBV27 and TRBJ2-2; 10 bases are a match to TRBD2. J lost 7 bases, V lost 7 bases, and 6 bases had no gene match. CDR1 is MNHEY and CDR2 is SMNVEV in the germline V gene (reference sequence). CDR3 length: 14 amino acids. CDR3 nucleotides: TGTGCCAGCAAACTAGCGGGGCTGATCGGGGAGCTGTTTTTT. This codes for CASKLAGLIGELFF.

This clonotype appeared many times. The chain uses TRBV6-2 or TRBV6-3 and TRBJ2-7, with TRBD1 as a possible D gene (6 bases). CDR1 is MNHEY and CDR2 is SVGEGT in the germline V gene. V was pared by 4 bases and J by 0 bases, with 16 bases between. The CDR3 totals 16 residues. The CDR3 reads CASSSFAGASSYEQYF. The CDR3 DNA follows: TGTGCCAGCAGTTCCTTCGCAGGGGCGAGCTCCTACGAGCAGTACTTC.

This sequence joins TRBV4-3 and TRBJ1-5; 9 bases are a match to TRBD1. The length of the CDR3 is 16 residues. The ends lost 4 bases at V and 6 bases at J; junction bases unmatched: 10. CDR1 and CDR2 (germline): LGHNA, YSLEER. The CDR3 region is CASSPTRDRAGQPQHF. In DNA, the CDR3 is TGCGCCAGCAGCCCGACCCGGGACAGGGCTGGTCAGCCCCAGCATTTT.

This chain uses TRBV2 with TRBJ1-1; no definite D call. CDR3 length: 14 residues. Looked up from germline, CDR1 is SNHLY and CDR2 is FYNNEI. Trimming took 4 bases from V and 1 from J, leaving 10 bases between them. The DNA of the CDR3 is TGTGCCAGCAGTGTGCTCTGGGGGAACACTGAAGCTTTCTTT. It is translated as CASSVLWGNTEAFF. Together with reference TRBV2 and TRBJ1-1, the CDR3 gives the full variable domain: EPEVTQTPSHQVTQMGQEVILRCVPISNHLYFYWYRQILGQKVEFLVSFYNNEISEKSEIFDDQFSVERPDGSNFTLKIRSTKLEDSAMYFCASSVLWGNTEAFFGQGTRLTVV.